This is a list of T cell receptor beta chains from one sample in a study of blood T cell repertoires in COVID-19. The method was immunoSEQ multiplex PCR; TCRdb's version includes in-frame clones alone and lacks a portion of them. The table has around 190,000 clones, 80% to 90% seen once. The sample consisted of peripheral blood. All receptors come from a woman between 40 and 50 years old with COVID-19, enrolled during active disease. Both conserved end residues are trimmed from each CDR3. The D gene is left open where the match is weak.

TRBD1,TRBJ2-7,TRBV11-2,ASSLDGTGEKYEQY
TRBD1,TRBJ2-7,TRBV10-3,AISESTGAEEQY
NA,TRBJ1-2,TRBV29-1,SVRSPGDT
TRBD1,TRBJ2-7,TRBV3-1/TRBV3-2,ASSARFSGTGIYEQY
NA,TRBJ2-2,TRBV4-1,ASSQGLRSINTGELF
NA,TRBJ2-7,TRBV12-2,ASRPTVTLADYEQY
NA,TRBJ2-1,TRBV28,ASRQGPYNEQF
NA,TRBJ1-5,TRBV28,ASSFSPSGARGDQPQH
NA,TRBJ2-1,TRBV5-5,ASRQDSSYNEQF
NA,TRBJ2-3,TRBV15,ATSGPGVVTQY
NA,TRBJ1-6,TRBV6-6,ASSSPERQINSPLH
NA,TRBJ2-1,TRBV5-1,ASSPGTPDGQF
NA,TRBJ2-7,TRBV2,ASNEGTGSPYEQY
TRBD1,TRBJ1-5,TRBV28,ASVRGVNQPQH
NA,TRBJ2-7,TRBV7-9,ASSLTYRVNEQY
NA,TRBJ1-1,TRBV6-4,ASKLGAENTEAF
NA,TRBJ2-3,TRBV18,ASSPLGTDTQY
TRBD1,TRBJ1-5,TRBV6-5,ASSPGGNQPQH
TRBD1,TRBJ1-4,TRBV5-4,ASSVGTGGYEKLF
TRBD2,TRBJ2-1,TRBV4-2,ASSQGTSGTGEQF
NA,TRBJ1-2,TRBV29-1,SVVPRRGFNYGYT
NA,TRBJ2-1,TRBV19,ASSNYNEQF
NA,TRBJ2-7,TRBV6-5,ASSYEQGTYEQY
TRBD1,TRBJ2-1,TRBV18,ASSQTGSNEQF
NA,TRBJ1-2,TRBV18,ASSPIGENYGYT
TRBD1,TRBJ2-1,TRBV9,ASSVVGGSRNEQF
TRBD2,TRBJ2-2,TRBV7-2,ASRPGGTANTGELF
TRBD1,TRBJ1-1,TRBV19,ASRATGWVTEAF
NA,TRBJ1-5,TRBV28,ASDSSNQPQH
TRBD2,TRBJ2-7,TRBV20-1,SASTTLAGWNEQY
NA,NA,TRBV28,ASSPMSLRFNNEQF
NA,TRBJ1-5,TRBV2,ASSEGSGEPQH
NA,TRBJ1-2,TRBV19,ASSMELLYAYYGYT
NA,TRBJ2-5,TRBV6-5,ASSYRQERPETQY
TRBD2,TRBJ2-2,TRBV7-7,ASSPSGGASTGELF
NA,TRBJ1-3,TRBV29-1,SVGARVGNTIY
NA,TRBJ1-1,TRBV3-1/TRBV3-2,ASITKGGREAF
NA,TRBJ2-4,TRBV5-1,ASSLAQRQGDIQY
TRBD1,TRBJ1-2,TRBV23-1,ASSQDREYYGYT
NA,TRBJ2-1,TRBV11-3,ASSFGSGPYNEQF
TRBD1,TRBJ2-3,TRBV7-9,ASSLPGGDTQY
NA,TRBJ2-1,TRBV7-3,ASSFRGGSVNEQF
NA,TRBJ2-5,TRBV18,ASTLQETQY